This TCR beta chain was identified in a study of control samples from healthy donors and cancer patients. Looked up from germline, CDR1 is LNHNV and CDR2 is YYDKDF (reference sequence). V was pared by 0 bases and J by 0 bases, with 8 bases between. CDR3 size: 15 residues. Assay: immunoSEQ multiplex PCR; the TCRdb copy retains only in-frame clones and omits some. The sample comprises around 170,000 clones, roughly 90% of which are singletons, and around 1.5% rests with the top ten. This chain connects TRBV15 to TRBJ1-2; D uncertain. The sequence was obtained from a woman aged 45-65 years in good health. Material for sequencing was blood. The CDR3 loop reads CATSRDLTPNYGYTF. Written as DNA, the CDR3 is TGTGCCACCAGCAGAGATTTGACACCTAACTATGGCTACACCTTC. The whole variable domain, remainder taken from reference TRBV15 and TRBJ1-2, is DAMVIQNPRYQVTQFGKPVTLSCSQTLNHNVMYWYQQKSSQAPKLLFHYYDKDFNNEADTPDNFQSRRPNTSFCFLDIRSPGLGDTAMYLCATSRDLTPNYGYTFGSGTRLTVV.